One and the same sample provided the 25 T cell receptor beta chains below, sequenced in a study of T-cell reconstitution after alpha-beta-depleted transplantation in children listed by TCRdb under 2016. Library preparation was by PCR. Sequenced using an Illumina HiSeq 2500. Molecular barcoding was employed in the preparation of TCR libraries, with unique molecular identifiers being used to normalize TCRbeta repertoire quantification. Through fastp at Q25 and MiXCR, TCRdb rebuilt clones from the public reads, retaining in-frame beta chains. Every entry covers one CDR3 protein and lists the most common genes and DNA from its rows. The sample table lists 450,000 to 600,000 distinct CDR3 sequences, roughly 13% of them with a count of one. The ten largest clones represent about 2.2% of the sample. Per the publication, the treatment or condition label means: allogeneic hematopoietic cell transplantation with graft depleted of TCRalphabeta T cells and CD19 B cells.

Sequenced here: PBMCs, mostly from graft donor cells, sampled 360 days after TCRalphabeta/CD19-depleted stem cell transplant. These receptors all come from a male patient between 10 and 17 years old who had a stem cell transplant for acute myeloid leukemia, so the T cells may come from the graft donor.

About this clonotype: This clone may be a read error of a much larger clone one base away. This chain uses TRBV11-2 with TRBJ2-7; TRBD1 agrees at 8 bases. This CDR3 comprises 14 residues. Unmatched junction bases numbered 10, after V lost 8 bases and J lost 4 bases. Germline V gene data show CDR1 as SGHAT and CDR2 as FQNNGV. Here the CDR3 DNA reads TGTGCCAGCGCCTCCAGGACAGGGTTATACGAGCAGTACTTC. Translating gives CASASRTGLYEQYF.

This clonotype has only a few counts. This sequence joins TRBV20-1 and TRBJ2-1; 11 bases agree with TRBD2. The CDR3 totals 17 residues. Germline V CDR1 and CDR2: DFQATT, SNEGSKA (reference sequence). J was trimmed by 0 bases and V by 5 bases; bases with no gene match: 9. The CDR3 is CSAEGLAVPSSYNEQFF. CDR3 nucleotides: TGCAGTGCTGAGGGACTAGCGGTGCCTAGCTCCTACAATGAGCAGTTCTTC.

This clonotype was observed a few times. The chain links TRBV29-1 to TRBJ2-7, with TRBD1 as a possible D gene (5 bases). CDR3 length: 11 residues. V was clipped by 5 bases and J by 4 bases, with 9 bases between them. The germline CDR1 and CDR2 sequences are SQVTM and ANQGSEA. CDR3 amino acids: CSVLTEYEQYF. The DNA of the CDR3 is TGCAGCGTTTTGACAGAGTACGAGCAGTACTTC.

In its sample, this clonotype was seen many times. This sequence joins TRBV12-3 or TRBV12-4 and TRBJ2-5, with a tentative D call TRBD1 (6 bases). This CDR3 has 12 amino acids. Trimming left V 10 bases short and J 5 bases short, with 14 bases between. The CDR3 is CATRGRGETQYF. In nucleotides, the CDR3 is TGTGCCACTAGGGGAAGGGGGGAGACCCAGTACTTC.

The table lists this clonotype with a few counts. The chain combines TRBV7-6 with TRBJ2-7; D is unresolved. Germline V lookup: CDR1 SGHVS, CDR2 FNYEAQ. The CDR3 runs 13 residues. Trimming stripped 6 bases from V and 1 base from J, with 10 bases between. The DNA of the CDR3 is TGTGCCAGCAGTTCCCTTGCGTCCTACGAGCAGTACTTC. Its protein is CASSSLASYEQYF.

This clonotype occurred a few times. The V gene is TRBV9, the J gene TRBJ2-7; TRBD1 or TRBD2 may be the D gene (6 bases each). The CDR3 has 14 residues. CDR1 SGDLS and CDR2 YYNGEE come from the germline V gene. The V and J ends lost 0 bases and 7 bases respectively, with 14 bases between them. CDR3 sequence: CASSVGGGLGEQYF. As DNA, the CDR3 is TGTGCCAGCAGCGTAGGAGGGGGGCTTGGGGAGCAGTACTTC. Complete variable domain (other parts from reference TRBV9 and TRBJ2-7): DSGVTQTPKHLITATGQRVTLRCSPRSGDLSVYWYQQSLDQGLQFLIQYYNGEERAKGNILERFSAQQFPDLHSELNLSSLELGDSALYFCASSVGGGLGEQYFGPGTRLTVT.

This chain joins TRBV24-1 and TRBJ2-5; D not resolved. The CDR3 contains 13 residues. CDR1 and CDR2 (germline): KGHDR, SFDVKD. Trimming took 1 base from V and 5 from J, leaving 7 bases between them. The CDR3 region is CATSDFGYETQYF. The CDR3 coding sequence is TGTGCCACCAGTGATTTCGGGTACGAGACCCAGTACTTC.

The chain links TRBV19 to TRBJ2-7, with 14 positions matching TRBD2. The V segment lost 9 bases and the J segment 4 bases; nucleotides outside the gene matches: 11. Germline-derived CDR1 and CDR2 are LNHDA and SQIVND (reference sequence). The CDR3 runs 16 residues. CDR3 sequence (DNA): TGTGCCAGCCGAGGGACTAGCGGGAGTTGGCCTTACGAGCAGTACTTC. It encodes CASRGTSGSWPYEQYF.

The rearrangement uses TRBV19 and TRBJ2-3, with 9 bases identical to TRBD2. This CDR3 has 17 residues. Trimming took 5 bases from V and 1 from J; bases not matched to a gene: 10. The germline V gene encodes CDR1 LNHDA and CDR2 SQIVND (reference sequence). The CDR3 bases are TGTGCCAGTAGTCGAATGACTAGCGGACGGGGCACAGATACGCAGTATTTT. As protein: CASSRMTSGRGTDTQYF. The full variable domain, in which reference TRBV19 and TRBJ2-3 provide the parts outside the CDR3, is DGGITQSPKYLFRKEGQNVTLSCEQNLNHDAMYWYRQDPGQGLRLIYYSQIVNDFQKGDIAEGYSVSREKKESFPLTVTSAQKNPTAFYLCASSRMTSGRGTDTQYFGPGTRLTVL.

This clonotype was observed a few times. The chain uses TRBV7-8 and TRBJ2-3; 7 nucleotides agree with TRBD2. Losses at the gene ends were 5 bases for V and 2 bases for J; bases not matched to a gene: 10. CDR1 is SGHVS and CDR2 is FQNEAQ in the germline V gene. The CDR3 sequence is 16 residues long. CDR3 coding DNA: TGTGCCAGCAGCCCGGCTATAGCGGGCAACACAGATACGCAGTATTTT. Residues: CASSPAIAGNTDTQYF. The variable domain in full, completed from reference TRBV7-8 and TRBJ2-3, reads GAGVSQSPRYKVAKRGQDVALRCDPISGHVSLFWYQQALGQGPEFLTYFQNEAQLDKSGLPSDRFFAERPEGSVSTLKIQRTQQEDSAVYLCASSPAIAGNTDTQYFGPGTRLTVL.

This clonotype was recorded at least ten times. This chain links TRBV20-1 with TRBJ2-7, with a possible D match to TRBD2 (5 bases). The CDR3 covers 13 residues. CDR1 DFQATT and CDR2 SNEGSKA come from the germline V gene (reference sequence). Trimming removed 5 bases from V and 0 bases from J, with 11 bases in between. The CDR3 loop is CSADAGSSYEQYF. The CDR3 nucleotides are TGCAGTGCTGATGCGGGCAGCTCCTACGAGCAGTACTTC.

This clonotype was counted between two and nine times. The chain employs TRBV11-2 and TRBJ2-6; D call uncertain. Germline assignment: CDR1 SGHAT and CDR2 FQNNGV. V dropped 5 bases and J dropped 0 bases, with 8 bases sitting between them. This CDR3 is 15 amino acids long. CDR3: CASSPWDSGANVLTF. As DNA, the CDR3 is TGTGCCAGCAGCCCATGGGACTCTGGGGCCAACGTCCTGACTTTC.

The V call is TRBV20-1, the J call TRBJ2-5; D may be TRBD2 (6 bases). The CDR3 is 13 amino acids. The germline CDR1 and CDR2 sequences are DFQATT and SNEGSKA (reference sequence). Trimming cost V 6 bases and J 5 bases, with 16 bases left between them. CDR3 nucleotide sequence: TGCAGTGCGGGAGGAGTTCGCTGGGAGACCCAGTACTTC. It specifies CSAGGVRWETQYF.

The gene calls are TRBV9 and TRBJ2-7; 15 bases fit TRBD2. The ends lost 3 bases at V and 1 base at J; junction bases unmatched: 11. From germline, CDR1 is SGDLS and CDR2 YYNGEE. This CDR3 is 19 amino acids long. The DNA of the CDR3 is TGTGCCAGCAGCGCCTCCCCGGGACTAGCGGGAGGATGGTCCTACGAGCAGTACTTC. Translating it yields CASSASPGLAGGWSYEQYF.

The chain links TRBV29-1 to TRBJ2-1; 10 nucleotides line up with TRBD2. In germline, CDR1 is SQVTM, CDR2 ANQGSEA. This CDR3 has 13 amino acids. V was clipped by 8 bases and J by 5 bases; unmatched bases: 6. DNA of the CDR3: TGCAGCTCGCGGACTAGCGGCCACAATGAGCAGTTCTTC. Residues: CSSRTSGHNEQFF.

The V and J genes are TRBV7-3 and TRBJ2-1; D unclear. The CDR3 runs to 14 residues. CDR1 SGHTA and CDR2 FQGTGA come from the germline V gene. V was pared by 4 bases and J by 8 bases, with 15 bases between. CDR3 sequence reads: CASSSLGGVDEQFF. CDR3 DNA: TGTGCCAGCAGCTCCCTAGGTGGTGTCGATGAGCAGTTCTTC.

Only a few counts were recorded for this clonotype. The V gene is TRBV3-1, the J gene TRBJ2-5; D assignment may be TRBD1 or TRBD2 (6 bases each). V was trimmed by 3 bases and J by 5 bases, leaving 10 bases between them. Germline lookup yields CDR1 LGHDT and CDR2 YNNKEL (reference sequence). This CDR3 has 13 residues. The CDR3 sequence is CASSQGGIETQYF. CDR3 nucleotides: TGTGCCAGCAGCCAGGGGGGCATCGAGACCCAGTACTTC.

This clonotype was observed a few times. The genes are TRBV28 and TRBJ2-1; TRBD2 agrees at 12 bases. CDR3 length: 17 amino acids. Trimming removed 6 bases from V and 2 bases from J; junction bases left unmatched: 8. Germline values: CDR1 MDHEN, CDR2 SYDVKM. The CDR3 coding sequence is TGTGCCAGCAGCGCCCGACTAGCGGGAGTCGCCTACAATGAGCAGTTCTTC. It yields the protein CASSARLAGVAYNEQFF.

This chain connects TRBV20-1 to TRBJ2-5; D unresolved. This CDR3 has 12 residues. From germline, CDR1 is DFQATT and CDR2 SNEGSKA (reference sequence). V was cut by 4 bases and J by 5 bases, with 11 bases left in between. The CDR3 DNA reads TGCAGTGCTATCCACCTAGGGGAGACCCAGTACTTC. Residues: CSAIHLGETQYF.

The V gene is TRBV29-1, the J gene TRBJ1-5, with TRBD1 identical over 7 bases. Germline V gene lookup returns CDR1 SQVTM and CDR2 ANQGSEA. The V gene end was trimmed by 8 bases and the J gene end by 4 bases; junction bases not matched to a gene: 8. This CDR3 has 13 amino acids. This CDR3 is CSYRQGMNQPQHF. The CDR3 region has the DNA TGCAGCTACCGACAGGGTATGAATCAGCCCCAGCATTTT.

This chain uses TRBV3-1 with TRBJ2-7; TRBD2 agrees at 7 bases. Germline CDR1 is LGHDT and CDR2 is YNNKEL (reference sequence). The CDR3 covers 17 residues. The junction had 23 bases not matched to a gene; V was cut back by 3 bases and J by 12 bases. The CDR3 protein is CASSQELPGGQLGYRYF. The CDR3, as DNA: TGTGCCAGCAGCCAGGAGCTTCCGGGAGGCCAGCTTGGGTACAGGTACTTC.

This clonotype has a handful of counts. The rearrangement links TRBV5-1 to TRBJ2-1, with 7 bases that match TRBD2. CDR1 SGHRS and CDR2 YFSETQ come from the germline V gene. The CDR3 contains 15 residues. V lost 2 bases, J lost 6 bases, and 8 bases stayed unmatched. In DNA form, the CDR3 reads TGCGCCAGCAGCTTTAGCGGGCTCGTCCCCAATGAGCAGTTCTTC. Translated: CASSFSGLVPNEQFF. The full variable domain, in which reference TRBV5-1 and TRBJ2-1 provide the parts outside the CDR3, is KAGVTQTPRYLIKTRGQQVTLSCSPISGHRSVSWYQQTPGQGLQFLFEYFSETQRNKGNFPGRFSGRQFSNSRSEMNVSTLELGDSALYLCASSFSGLVPNEQFFGPGTRLTVL.

The chain carries TRBV10-3 and TRBJ1-5, with D possibly TRBD1 on 5 matching bases. The CDR3 extends over 18 amino acids. Germline loops: CDR1 ENHRY, CDR2 SYGVKD. Trimming pared 0 bases from V and 0 bases from J, leaving 15 bases between. CDR3 residues: CAISESRQLLNSNQPQHF. In DNA, the CDR3 is TGTGCCATCAGTGAGTCCAGACAGCTTCTTAATAGCAATCAGCCCCAGCATTTT.

The chain uses TRBV11-1 and TRBJ2-7; 7 nucleotides align to TRBD1. The V segment lost 0 bases and the J segment 2 bases; nucleotides outside the gene matches: 7. This CDR3 comprises 16 residues. CDR1 is SGHAT and CDR2 is FQDESV in the germline V gene (reference sequence). CDR3 nucleotides: TGTGCCAGCAGCTTAGCAGGGACAGTTATGACCTACGAGCAGTACTTC. Translated, it gives CASSLAGTVMTYEQYF.

This clonotype has more than one count but fewer than ten. This chain joins TRBV9 and TRBJ2-7, with D tentatively TRBD1 or TRBD2 (5 bases each). The CDR3 extends over 16 amino acids. V was shortened by 0 bases and J by 1 base, with 14 bases between the two germline ends. Germline lookup yields CDR1 SGDLS and CDR2 YYNGEE. CDR3 in DNA: TGTGCCAGCAGCGTAGCTATTGGGGGTGGGTCCTACGAGCAGTACTTC. Residues: CASSVAIGGGSYEQYF. The whole variable domain, remainder taken from reference TRBV9 and TRBJ2-7, is DSGVTQTPKHLITATGQRVTLRCSPRSGDLSVYWYQQSLDQGLQFLIQYYNGEERAKGNILERFSAQQFPDLHSELNLSSLELGDSALYFCASSVAIGGGSYEQYFGPGTRLTVT.